Shown below are 4 T cell receptor beta chains from a single sample sequenced in a study of Graves' ophthalmopathy and Graves' hyperthyroidism. RNA transcripts were the source from which TCR beta CDR3 regions were amplified. Investigators did first-round RT-PCR with HTBI primers, then second-round multiplex PCR. Using its own MiXCR run on the multiplex PCR reads, TCRdb lists one record per CDR3 protein. The sample carries roughly 410,000 distinct CDR3 sequences, just over 15% recorded once. Sequencing was done on a sample of peripheral blood. Receptor source: a young woman with stable Graves' hyperthyroidism.

The chain joins TRBV11-2 to TRBJ2-5, with TRBD2 matching 9 bases. CDR3 length equals 16 residues. Losses at the gene ends were 4 bases for V and 5 bases for J; bases not matched to a gene: 11. The germline V gene encodes CDR1 SGHAT and CDR2 FQNNGV. The DNA for the CDR3 is TGTGCCAGCAGCTCCAAGCTAAGAAGCGGGGGGGAGACCCAGTACTTC. Encoded protein: CASSSKLRSGGETQYF.

This clonotype has at least ten counts. The rearrangement links TRBV12-3 or TRBV12-4 to TRBJ1-3; 9 positions match TRBD1. J lost 4 bases, V lost 5 bases, and 6 bases had no gene match. CDR3 size: 15 residues. The CDR3 coding sequence is TGTGCCAGCAGTCTCACAGGGGGCAGAGGAAACACCATATATTTT. Protein sequence: CASSLTGGRGNTIYF.

This clonotype came up many times. This chain links TRBV6-1 with TRBJ2-7; D is ambiguous. CDR3 length: 16 amino acids. The V end was cut by 0 bases, the J end by 2 bases, with 14 bases between. Germline V lookup: CDR1 MNHNS, CDR2 SASEGT. The CDR3 DNA follows: TGTGCCAGCAGTGAAGCGTCTGCAGACGTACCCTACGAGCAGTACTTC. Translated, it gives CASSEASADVPYEQYF.

The CDR3 here is CASSFRASGILLQETQYF. The CDR3 DNA sequence: TGTGCCAGCAGTTTTAGGGCTAGCGGGATCCTCCTCCAAGAGACCCAGTACTTC. The V call is TRBV27, the J call TRBJ2-5, with TRBD2 identical over 9 bases. The ends lost 3 bases at V and 1 base at J; junction bases unmatched: 12. Germline lookup yields CDR1 MNHEY and CDR2 SMNVEV (reference sequence). The CDR3 runs to 18 residues.